This is a list of T cell receptor beta chains from one sample in a study of human T cells and chemical hapten exposure. TCRdb called the RACE reads again in MiXCR, with one record for every CDR3 protein. The sample has about 140,000 distinct CDR3 sequences, around 11% seen once. The source material was whole blood, sampled in connection with sensitization to the hapten diphenylcyclopropenone (DPC). The origin of the receptors is a woman aged 45-60 years with alopecia areata. Some clones in this sample may be carry-over from other donors' samples. CDR3s include the opening cysteine and the closing phenylalanine or tryptophan. A D gene is named only where the DNA matches it firmly. Size values are once, few and many counts, or a class for expanded clones, and some rows have none.

v_call: TRBV20-1
j_call: TRBJ2-1
clone_size: -
d_call: -
cdr3_aa: CSAFLPPTTPEQFF
cdr3_nt: TGCAGTGCTTTTCTACCTCCGACGACTCCTGAGCAGTTCTTC

v_call: TRBV2
j_call: TRBJ2-7
clone_size: many
d_call: -
cdr3_aa: CASSESASSYEQYF
cdr3_nt: TGTGCCAGCAGTGAATCCGCTAGCTCCTACGAGCAGTACTTC

v_call: TRBV3-1
j_call: TRBJ2-7
clone_size: many
d_call: TRBD1
cdr3_aa: CASSQDQGAEQYF
cdr3_nt: TGTGCCAGCAGCCAAGATCAGGGGGCGGAGCAGTACTTC

v_call: TRBV5-1
j_call: TRBJ2-1
clone_size: -
d_call: -
cdr3_aa: CASRYDLTTYNEQFF
cdr3_nt: TGCGCCAGCAGGTATGACCTCACCACCTACAATGAGCAGTTCTTC

v_call: TRBV29-1
j_call: TRBJ2-3
clone_size: -
d_call: TRBD1
cdr3_aa: CSVDAGGNTDTQYF
cdr3_nt: TGCAGCGTTGACGCAGGGGGAAATACAGATACGCAGTATTTT

v_call: TRBV7-2
j_call: TRBJ1-5
clone_size: many
d_call: TRBD1
cdr3_aa: CASSFAPQGVSQPQHF
cdr3_nt: TGTGCCAGCAGCTTTGCCCCCCAGGGGGTAAGTCAGCCCCAGCATTTT

v_call: TRBV5-1
j_call: TRBJ2-1
clone_size: few
d_call: TRBD2
cdr3_aa: CASSLVGTSGSHEQFF
cdr3_nt: TGCGCCAGCAGCTTGGTCGGGACTAGCGGGAGCCATGAGCAGTTCTTC

v_call: TRBV24-1
j_call: TRBJ1-4
clone_size: many
d_call: -
cdr3_aa: CATSDSTRKLFF
cdr3_nt: TGTGCCACCAGTGACTCAACAAGAAAACTGTTTTTT

v_call: TRBV7-7
j_call: TRBJ2-1
clone_size: many
d_call: -
cdr3_aa: CASSLAPGSHNEQFF
cdr3_nt: TGTGCTAGCAGCTTAGCGCCCGGGAGCCACAATGAGCAGTTCTTC

v_call: TRBV20-1
j_call: TRBJ1-5
clone_size: many
d_call: -
cdr3_aa: CSARAGNQPQHF
cdr3_nt: TGCAGTGCTAGGGCAGGGAATCAGCCCCAGCATTTT

v_call: TRBV18
j_call: TRBJ2-3
clone_size: many
d_call: -
cdr3_aa: CASSLTASHTQYF
cdr3_nt: TGTGCCAGCTCACTCACCGCTAGCCATACGCAGTATTTT

v_call: TRBV5-1
j_call: TRBJ2-3
clone_size: -
d_call: -
cdr3_aa: CASSSQARGLLTDTQYF
cdr3_nt: TGCGCCAGCAGCTCCCAAGCTAGGGGTCTCCTCACAGATACGCAGTATTTT

v_call: TRBV18
j_call: TRBJ2-7
clone_size: -
d_call: TRBD1
cdr3_aa: CASSPPRTGVDEQYF
cdr3_nt: TGTGCCAGCTCACCCCCGCGGACAGGGGTCGACGAGCAGTACTTC

v_call: TRBV28
j_call: TRBJ2-3
clone_size: -
d_call: -
cdr3_aa: CASSSTGPPSSDTQYF
cdr3_nt: TGTGCCAGCAGTTCCACCGGGCCCCCCTCCTCAGATACGCAGTATTTT

v_call: TRBV7-2
j_call: TRBJ2-7
clone_size: many
d_call: TRBD2
cdr3_aa: CASSLLAGGAYEQYF
cdr3_nt: TGTGCCAGCAGCTTACTTGCGGGAGGGGCCTACGAGCAGTACTTC

v_call: TRBV29-1
j_call: TRBJ1-5
clone_size: many
d_call: TRBD1
cdr3_aa: CSVGDRGIGSNQPQHF
cdr3_nt: TGCAGCGTAGGGGACAGGGGAATTGGGAGCAATCAGCCCCAGCATTTT

v_call: TRBV29-1
j_call: TRBJ1-1
clone_size: many
d_call: -
cdr3_aa: CSVETEAFF
cdr3_nt: TGCAGCGTTGAAACTGAAGCTTTCTTT

v_call: TRBV19
j_call: TRBJ2-1
clone_size: few
d_call: -
cdr3_aa: CASSKTIESYNEQFF
cdr3_nt: TGTGCCAGTAGTAAAACAATTGAATCCTACAATGAGCAGTTCTTC

v_call: TRBV5-1
j_call: TRBJ2-1
clone_size: many
d_call: -
cdr3_aa: CASSEGTSTYKEQFF
cdr3_nt: TGCGCCAGCAGCGAAGGGACATCGACGTACAAGGAGCAGTTCTTC

v_call: TRBV29-1
j_call: TRBJ1-1
clone_size: many
d_call: -
cdr3_aa: CSVEDRIEAFF
cdr3_nt: TGCAGCGTCGAGGACAGAATTGAAGCTTTCTTT

v_call: TRBV12-3/TRBV12-4
j_call: TRBJ2-7
clone_size: few
d_call: TRBD2
cdr3_aa: CASSFIAGGGYEQYF
cdr3_nt: TGTGCCAGCAGTTTTATAGCGGGAGGGGGCTACGAGCAGTACTTC

v_call: TRBV7-9
j_call: TRBJ1-1
clone_size: -
d_call: -
cdr3_aa: CASSSPLRGPNTEAFF
cdr3_nt: TGTGCCAGCAGCTCCCCTCTCAGGGGACCGAACACTGAAGCTTTCTTT

v_call: TRBV19
j_call: TRBJ2-7
clone_size: few
d_call: TRBD1
cdr3_aa: CASSIPRQGTYEQYF
cdr3_nt: TGTGCCAGTAGTATTCCCCGACAGGGAACCTACGAGCAGTACTTC

v_call: TRBV29-1
j_call: TRBJ2-4
clone_size: few
d_call: -
cdr3_aa: CSVDRENIQYF
cdr3_nt: TGCAGCGTTGACAGGGAGAACATTCAGTACTTC

v_call: TRBV27
j_call: TRBJ2-7
clone_size: few
d_call: TRBD2
cdr3_aa: CASSLSWEGLGEQYF
cdr3_nt: TGTGCCAGCAGTTTATCGTGGGAGGGGCTGGGGGAGCAGTACTTC

v_call: TRBV19
j_call: TRBJ1-1
clone_size: few
d_call: -
cdr3_aa: CASSSQGLGLDTEAFF
cdr3_nt: TGTGCCAGTAGTTCACAGGGTTTGGGTTTGGACACTGAAGCTTTCTTT

v_call: TRBV20-1
j_call: TRBJ2-7
clone_size: -
d_call: -
cdr3_aa: CSARPPGPGPYEQYF
cdr3_nt: TGCAGTGCTAGGCCCCCGGGGCCCGGCCCCTACGAGCAGTACTTC

v_call: TRBV7-9
j_call: TRBJ2-5
clone_size: -
d_call: -
cdr3_aa: CASSFLQGQETQYF
cdr3_nt: TGTGCCAGCAGCTTCCTACAGGGACAAGAGACCCAGTACTTC

v_call: TRBV15
j_call: TRBJ2-3
clone_size: few
d_call: -
cdr3_aa: CATSSPSDRGLTDTQYF
cdr3_nt: TGTGCCACCAGCTCCCCCTCCGATCGGGGGCTTACAGATACGCAGTATTTT

v_call: TRBV7-3
j_call: TRBJ2-7
clone_size: -
d_call: -
cdr3_aa: CASSLRKEYEQYF
cdr3_nt: TGTGCCAGCAGCTTAAGGAAAGAGTACGAGCAGTACTTC

v_call: TRBV3-1
j_call: TRBJ1-1
clone_size: many
d_call: -
cdr3_aa: CASTKGGTNTEAFF
cdr3_nt: TGTGCCAGCACCAAAGGGGGGACGAACACTGAAGCTTTCTTT